The present T cell receptor beta chain was sequenced within a study of T cell responses to AZD1222 COVID-19 vaccine. For the study at large: Pooling covered second doses at about 4 or about 12 weeks.

Details on this clone: The target antigen is unknown.

Profiled with immunoSEQ multiplex PCR; TCRdb holds only in-frame clones, not every one. The sample records more than 110,000 clones, about nine tenths being singletons. Overall study findings and caveats: Reportedly, close to half of spike-specific TCRs are directed against unmutated variant regions. Baseline serology detected seropositivity in only 6 or 7 AZD1222 recipients.

CDR3 length: 18 residues. V lost 2 bases to trimming and J lost 3 bases; unmatched junction nucleotides: 13. Looked up from germline, CDR1 is MNHEY and CDR2 is SMNVEV (reference sequence). The starting material was peripheral blood, obtained on day 0 of AZD1222 vaccination. The receptor was isolated from an adult in good health. The chain recombines TRBV27 with TRBJ2-5; the match to TRBD2 covers 9 bases. DNA for the CDR3: TGTGCCAGCAGTTTAAATGTGCAGAGCGGGAGGATGGAAGAGACCCAGTACTTC. This encodes CASSLNVQSGRMEETQYF.